The 25 T cell receptor beta chains below come from one sample, sequenced in a study of response to subunit inactivated influenza vaccine. Using its own MiXCR run on the RT-PCR reads, TCRdb lists one record per CDR3 protein. The table includes about 540,000 distinct CDR3 sequences, under 25% detected once. These same records also appear under a second study, on T cells expressing NK-cell markers. That paper states: Production of TCR beta cDNA relied on 5'RACE template switching with UMIs.

Sample: CD4+ T cells sorted from PBMCs, taken 11 to 12 days after vaccination. The receptor source for this set is a man aged 50-59 years who received an inactivated influenza vaccine.

CDR3 in DNA: TGTGCCAGCAGTTTACAGGGATTCGGCGAGCAGTACTTC. Its translation: CASSLQGFGEQYF. The J gene is TRBJ2-7, the V gene TRBV12-3 or TRBV12-4; D possibly corresponds to TRBD1 (5 bases). The CDR3 contains 13 residues. Between the trimmed V and J ends, which lost 2 bases and 6 bases, there was a span of 11 bases.

This clonotype came up many times. The rearrangement joins TRBV5-6 to TRBJ2-7; D gene unclear. Trimming cost V 5 bases and J 1 base, with 13 bases left between them. The CDR3 is 14 amino acids. Germline CDR1 and CDR2: SGHDT and YYEEEE. CDR3 bases: TGTGCCAGCAGATCCGATGACTTTTCCTACGAGCAGTACTTC. Translation: CASRSDDFSYEQYF.

The chain couples TRBV6-2 or TRBV6-3 to TRBJ2-1; TRBD2 aligns across 9 bases. CDR1 is MNHEY, CDR2 SVGEGT, per germline. The ends lost 10 bases at V and 7 bases at J; junction bases unmatched: 14. The CDR3 covers 15 residues. The CDR3 DNA follows: TGTGCCACCACCCCCCTGCGGGAGGGCCGGAATGAGCAGTTCTTC. This sequence encodes CATTPLREGRNEQFF.

The table lists this clonotype with a few counts. CDR3 DNA sequence: TGTGCCAGCAGCTTGGGGGTCAGGACTAACAATGAGCAGTTCTTC. Translated: CASSLGVRTNNEQFF. J is TRBJ2-1 and V is TRBV5-6, with a tentative D call TRBD2 (6 bases). Trimming pared 0 bases from V and 5 bases from J, leaving 12 bases between. There are 15 residues in the CDR3. Germline loops: CDR1 SGHDT, CDR2 YYEEEE.

The J gene is TRBJ2-7, the V gene TRBV20-1; 9 bases match TRBD2. There are 17 residues in the CDR3. V dropped 4 bases and J dropped 5; count of bases not matched to a gene: 18. CDR1 and CDR2 (germline): DFQATT, SNEGSKA (reference sequence). CDR3: CSATRGEMISGGNEQYF. The CDR3, as DNA: TGCAGTGCTACGCGTGGGGAGATGATTAGCGGGGGCAACGAGCAGTACTTC.

This clonotype was counted a few times. This sequence joins TRBV10-3 and TRBJ2-1; 7 positions match TRBD1. Trimming took 6 bases from V and 5 from J; bases not matched to a gene: 1. CDR3 length: 12 residues. The V gene's germline CDR1 is ENHRY and CDR2 SYGVKD. CDR3 region: CAIRGTDNEQFF. The CDR3 nucleotides are TGTGCCATCAGAGGGACAGACAATGAGCAGTTCTTC.

This clonotype was found a few times. V usage is TRBV12-3 or TRBV12-4 and J usage is TRBJ2-3, with TRBD2 matching 7 bases. This CDR3 has 15 residues. The J segment lost 4 bases and the V segment lost 3 bases, leaving 7 bases of the junction unmatched. CDR3 protein: CASSFARGRPDTQYF. In nucleotides, the CDR3 is TGTGCCAGCAGTTTTGCACGCGGGAGACCAGATACGCAGTATTTT.

This clonotype has just a few counts. This chain joins TRBV20-1 and TRBJ2-7; TRBD2 matches 13 bases. Germline CDR1 and CDR2: DFQATT and SNEGSKA (reference sequence). J gave up 4 bases and V 5 bases, and 17 bases lay outside the gene matches. The CDR3 consists of 18 residues. In DNA form, the CDR3 reads TGCAGTGCTTTAGGGACTAGCGGGATCCTAGCTAATATTTACGAGCAGTACTTC. This codes for CSALGTSGILANIYEQYF.

This clonotype was found once. The chain employs TRBV10-3 and TRBJ1-1, with D hard to call. The CDR3 is 14 residues long. Germline CDR1 and CDR2: ENHRY and SYGVKD. Trimming removed 10 bases from V and 3 bases from J, with 18 bases in between. The CDR3 sequence: CATTVNSADTEAFF. CDR3 nucleotide sequence: TGTGCCACAACCGTCAATAGCGCGGACACTGAAGCTTTCTTT.

The DNA of the CDR3 is TGTGCCAGCAGTTTTTTGGAGGGTAGGGGGGGTGAGCAGTTCTTC. Amino acid sequence: CASSFLEGRGGEQFF. The rearrangement uses TRBV12-3 or TRBV12-4 and TRBJ2-1; the D gene is possibly TRBD2 (7 bases). This CDR3 is built from 15 residues. Trimming stripped 3 bases from V and 9 bases from J, with 18 bases between.

The chain has TRBV29-1 and TRBJ2-7; 7 nucleotides match TRBD1. Losses at the gene ends were 6 bases for V and 2 bases for J; bases not matched to a gene: 7. There are 13 residues in the CDR3. Germline loops: CDR1 SQVTM, CDR2 ANQGSEA. The DNA for the CDR3 is TGCAGCGTCGCCCGGGACAGCCCCTACGAGCAGTACTTC. Translating it yields CSVARDSPYEQYF.

The sample holds a few counts of this clonotype. The genes are TRBV4-3 and TRBJ2-2; 7 bases line up with TRBD2. Germline trimming cut 1 base from V and 3 bases from J; bases unmatched to any gene: 5. Per germline, CDR1 LGHNA and CDR2 YSLEER. The CDR3 runs to 16 residues. Here the CDR3 DNA reads TGCGCCAGCAGCCAAGGGGCCGCGGGGGACACCGGGGAGCTGTTTTTT. It yields the protein CASSQGAAGDTGELFF.

This clonotype was counted ten times or more. V and J are TRBV29-1 and TRBJ1-1; TRBD1 is a possible D gene (5 bases). The CDR3 runs 14 residues. Germline values: CDR1 SQVTM, CDR2 ANQGSEA. V was shortened by 6 bases and J by 6 bases, with 20 bases between the two germline ends. This chain's CDR3 is CSVLIQAAMAEAFF. The CDR3 DNA reads as TGCAGCGTCCTAATACAGGCCGCGATGGCTGAAGCTTTCTTT. The full variable domain, in which reference TRBV29-1 and TRBJ1-1 provide the parts outside the CDR3, is SAVISQKPSRDICQRGTSLTIQCQVDSQVTMMFWYRQQPGQSLTLIATANQGSEATYESGFVIDKFPISRPNLTFSTLTVSNMSPEDSSIYLCSVLIQAAMAEAFFGQGTRLTVV.

The chain recombines TRBV12-3 or TRBV12-4 with TRBJ1-5; no clear D. The CDR3 runs to 13 residues. The germline V and J ends were trimmed by 8 bases and 3 bases, with 11 bases remaining between them. CDR3 amino acids: CASGRLDNQPQHF. In DNA form, the CDR3 reads TGTGCCAGCGGGCGGCTAGACAATCAGCCCCAGCATTTT.

Only a few counts were recorded for this clonotype. V usage is TRBV6-5 and J usage is TRBJ1-4; D is unresolved. The CDR3 runs to 12 residues. Germline CDR1 reads MNHEY; CDR2 reads SVGAGI. The V gene lost 8 bases and the J gene lost 6 bases, with 10 bases spanning the gap. The CDR3 DNA reads TGTGCCAGCGGTATCGGGGATGAAAAACTGTTTTTT. Its translation: CASGIGDEKLFF.

This clonotype was counted between two and nine times. The chain combines TRBV10-3 with TRBJ2-7; TRBD2 is a possible D gene (5 bases). The germline V and J ends were trimmed by 4 bases and 6 bases, with 10 bases remaining between them. The V gene's germline CDR1 is ENHRY and CDR2 SYGVKD. The CDR3 has 12 amino acids. The CDR3: CAISGGRGEQYF. The CDR3 bases are TGTGCCATCAGTGGGGGTCGGGGCGAGCAGTACTTC.

This clonotype was found a few times. The rearrangement uses TRBV10-3 and TRBJ2-3, with 12 bases fitting TRBD2. The length of the CDR3 is 16 residues. V lost 3 bases and J lost 4; bases outside the gene matches: 5. Germline values: CDR1 ENHRY, CDR2 SYGVKD. The CDR3, as DNA: TGTGCCATCAGTGATCTAGCGGGAGGGCTGGCAGATACGCAGTATTTT. Translating gives CAISDLAGGLADTQYF.

This clonotype was counted a few times. The chain joins TRBV29-1 to TRBJ2-7; 10 bases are shared with TRBD1. The germline V gene has CDR1 SQVTM and CDR2 ANQGSEA. The CDR3 totals 14 residues. The CDR3 DNA follows: TGCAGTGATTACACTCGACAGGGGGCGGGTGAGCAGTACTTC. Residues: CSDYTRQGAGEQYF.

The chain employs TRBV18 and TRBJ2-7; D tentatively fits TRBD1 or TRBD2 (6 bases each). The CDR3 sequence is 15 residues long. The V gene lost 1 base and the J gene lost 3 bases, with 13 bases spanning the gap. CDR1 is KGHSH and CDR2 is LQKENI in the germline V gene. CDR3 residues: CASSPRGRGVYEQYF. The CDR3 nucleotides are TGTGCCAGCTCACCACGGGGGCGCGGGGTCTACGAGCAGTACTTC.

The sample holds a few counts of this clonotype. V and J are TRBV20-1 and TRBJ1-6, with TRBD1 matching 7 bases. CDR1 is DFQATT and CDR2 is SNEGSKA in the germline V gene (reference sequence). The trim removed 6 bases at V and 5 bases at J, leaving 10 bases unmatched. This CDR3 comprises 15 residues. The CDR3 spells CSARTGTVNNSPLHF. As DNA, the CDR3 is TGCAGTGCCAGAACCGGGACAGTTAATAATTCACCCCTCCACTTT.

The chain combines TRBV2 with TRBJ2-7; 7 bases agree with TRBD2. The CDR3 sequence is 16 residues long. The germline gives CDR1 SNHLY, CDR2 FYNNEI. After removal of 8 bases from V and 0 bases from J, the junction contained 13 bases not matched to a gene. Here the CDR3 DNA reads TGTGCCAGCGGGGGAGGGCGCACTCGGAGCTCCTACGAGCAGTACTTC. It yields the protein CASGGGRTRSSYEQYF.

The V and J genes are TRBV18 and TRBJ2-5; D remains unclear. The CDR3 runs 13 residues. Trimming pared 4 bases from V and 7 bases from J, leaving 13 bases between. The V gene's germline CDR1 is KGHSH and CDR2 LQKENI. The CDR3 loop reads CASSQAILGTQYF. In DNA, the CDR3 is TGTGCCAGCTCACAAGCAATCTTAGGGACCCAGTACTTC.

This clonotype came up a few times. The gene calls are TRBV7-2 and TRBJ2-1; 8 bases match TRBD1. Germline trimming cut 4 bases from V and 3 bases from J; bases unmatched to any gene: 8. CDR1 and CDR2 (germline): SGHTA, FQGNSA. The CDR3 totals 16 residues. CDR3 sequence: CASSSKAGQVYNEQFF. For the CDR3, the DNA is TGTGCCAGCAGCTCTAAGGCGGGACAGGTCTACAATGAGCAGTTCTTC.

In this sample, this clonotype turned up a few times. V gene TRBV5-1 combines with J gene TRBJ2-2; D is unresolved. Germline V gene sequence: CDR1 SGHRS, CDR2 YFSETQ. Trimming removed 4 bases at V and 5 bases at J, with 12 bases between. This CDR3 has 14 residues. CDR3 nucleotides: TGCGCCAGCAGCCCAACCGCGGTGACCGGGGAGCTGTTTTTT. Translated: CASSPTAVTGELFF.

V and J are TRBV6-5 and TRBJ1-3, with D unclear. The V gene lost 0 bases and the J gene lost 4 bases, with 10 bases spanning the gap. Germline CDR1 reads MNHEY; CDR2 reads SVGAGI. This CDR3 is 15 amino acids long. CDR3 region: CASSYSSQEGNTIYF. CDR3 DNA sequence: TGTGCCAGCAGTTACTCGAGCCAGGAAGGAAACACCATATATTTT.